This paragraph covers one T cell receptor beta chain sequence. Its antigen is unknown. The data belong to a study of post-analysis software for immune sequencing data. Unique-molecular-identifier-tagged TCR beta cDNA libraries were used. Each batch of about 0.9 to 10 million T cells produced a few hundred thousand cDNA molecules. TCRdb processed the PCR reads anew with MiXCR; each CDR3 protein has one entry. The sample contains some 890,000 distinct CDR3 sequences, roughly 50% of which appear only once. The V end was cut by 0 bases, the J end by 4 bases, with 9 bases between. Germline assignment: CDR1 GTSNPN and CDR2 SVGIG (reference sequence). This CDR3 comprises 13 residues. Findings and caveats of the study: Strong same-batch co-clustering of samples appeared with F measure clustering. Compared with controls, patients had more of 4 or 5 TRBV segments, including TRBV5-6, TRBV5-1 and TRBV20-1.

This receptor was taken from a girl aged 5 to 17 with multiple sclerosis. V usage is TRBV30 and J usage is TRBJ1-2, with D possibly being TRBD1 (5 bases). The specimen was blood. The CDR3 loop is CAWSVHGTYGYTF. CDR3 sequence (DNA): TGTGCCTGGAGTGTACACGGGACCTATGGCTACACCTTC.